This T cell receptor beta chain was documented in a study of T-cell reconstitution after alpha-beta-depleted transplantation in children. This clonotype was counted at least ten times. Unique molecular identifiers were used in preparing the TCRbeta library. TCRdb re-called the PCR reads with MiXCR, one entry per CDR3 protein. The sample consists of roughly 590,000 distinct CDR3 sequences, around 16% of them appearing once. The trim removed 4 bases at V and 3 bases at J, leaving 12 bases unmatched. CDR3 size: 17 residues. CDR1 and CDR2 from the germline V gene are PRHDT and FYEKMQ (reference sequence).

Sequenced material: PBMCs from the stem cell graft donor, taken from the stem cell graft. The chain couples TRBV13 to TRBJ2-5, with 9 bases that match TRBD2. The clonotype comes from a human donor who donated a stem cell graft to a child with acute myeloid leukemia. The CDR3 DNA follows: TGTGCCAGCAGCTCGCCACCAGGGACTAGCAGGGAAGAGACCCAGTACTTC. Its translation: CASSSPPGTSREETQYF.